This TCR gamma chain was retrieved from a study of gamma-delta T cells after stem cell transplantation. This clone is medium-sized. Germline V gene sequence: CDR1 VENAVY, CDR2 YDSYNSRV. The length of the CDR3 is 17 residues. Trimming cost V 2 bases and J 0 bases; bases outside gene matches: 9. TCRdb re-processed the RT-PCR reads via CATT. The sample has 840 or so gamma-chain clones, around 5% seen once. The V call is TRGV8, the J call TRGJP2. The source of this sequence is a human donor. It is not recorded whose cells these are; they may come from a transplant donor. The sample taken for sequencing was gamma-delta T cells. CDR3 sequence (DNA): TGTGCCACCTGGGATAAAATGAAGGATAGTAGTGATTGGATCAAGACGTTT. Translated: CATWDKMKDSSDWIKTF.